These 20 T cell receptor beta chains share one sample of origin, sequenced in a study of early T cells in non-severe SARS-CoV-2 infection. TCRdb recomputed calls from the 5' RACE reads with MiXCR, one row per CDR3 protein. There are roughly 65,000 distinct CDR3 sequences in the sample; 12% occur only once, and around 1.7% lies in the top ten. The sample consisted of whole blood. These receptors were collected from an adult who was a healthcare worker with PCR-confirmed SARS-CoV-2 infection or an uninfected control (not recorded which).

The table lists this clonotype with many counts. This chain connects TRBV20-1 to TRBJ2-7, with TRBD1 matching 7 bases. This CDR3 spans 12 amino acids. With V trimmed by 4 bases and J by 4 bases, 4 bases remained unmatched. Germline CDR1 reads DFQATT; CDR2 reads SNEGSKA (reference sequence). The CDR3 reads CSATQQGYEQYF. The CDR3 region has the DNA TGCAGTGCTACTCAACAGGGGTACGAGCAGTACTTC.

The rearrangement links TRBV29-1 to TRBJ1-4; D unclear. This CDR3 comprises 12 residues. Germline assignment: CDR1 SQVTM and CDR2 ANQGSEA. Between the trimmed V and J ends, which lost 1 base and 5 bases, there was a span of 5 bases. The CDR3 sequence: CSVEVSNEKLFF. The CDR3 DNA reads as TGCAGCGTTGAAGTTAGCAATGAAAAACTGTTTTTT.

This clonotype has a handful of counts. The chain links TRBV11-2 to TRBJ2-6; D remains unclear. The CDR3 is 15 amino acids. CDR1 is SGHAT, CDR2 FQNNGV, per germline. The ends were cut back, 5 bases at V and 4 bases at J, with 12 bases in the middle. CDR3 amino acids: CASSPHGSGANVLTF. The CDR3 DNA reads TGTGCCAGCAGCCCCCACGGGTCCGGGGCCAACGTCCTGACTTTC.

This clonotype was observed at least ten times. This chain connects TRBV7-2 to TRBJ2-7; 8 bases align to TRBD1. Germline lookup yields CDR1 SGHTA and CDR2 FQGNSA. Unmatched junction bases numbered 2, after V lost 4 bases and J lost 6 bases. The CDR3 is 12 amino acids. This chain's CDR3 is CASSWTGSEQYF. In DNA form, the CDR3 reads TGTGCCAGCAGCTGGACAGGGTCCGAGCAGTACTTC.

This clonotype was seen only a few times. V gene TRBV29-1 combines with J gene TRBJ2-3; TRBD1 is a possible D gene (6 bases). The length of the CDR3 is 13 residues. Per the germline V gene, CDR1 is SQVTM and CDR2 is ANQGSEA. V dropped 4 bases and J dropped 4 bases, with 12 bases sitting between them. The CDR3 DNA reads as TGCAGCGTTGTCAGGGGTCTGCCAGATACGCAGTATTTT. Its translation is CSVVRGLPDTQYF.

This clonotype was recorded many times. The chain uses TRBV2 and TRBJ2-3, with D possibly being TRBD2 (5 bases). V was cut by 6 bases and J by 5 bases, with 18 bases left in between. Germline V lookup: CDR1 SNHLY, CDR2 FYNNEI. This CDR3 comprises 15 residues. CDR3 protein: CASRDGGFYLDTQYF. CDR3 DNA sequence: TGTGCCAGCAGAGACGGCGGGTTTTATTTAGATACGCAGTATTTT.

This clonotype was counted only a few times. V is TRBV7-2 and J is TRBJ2-5; 9 nucleotides agree with TRBD2. Germline CDR1 is SGHTA and CDR2 is FQGNSA. The CDR3 sequence is 15 residues long. The trim removed 3 bases at V and 5 bases at J, leaving 7 bases unmatched. CDR3 region: CASSFAGGPGETQYF. CDR3 in DNA: TGTGCCAGCAGCTTTGCGGGGGGGCCCGGGGAGACCCAGTACTTC.

The sample holds many counts of this clonotype. The chain joins TRBV3-1 to TRBJ2-7, with D maybe TRBD2 (5 bases). From germline, CDR1 is LGHDT and CDR2 YNNKEL (reference sequence). Trimming took 0 bases from V and 2 from J, leaving 8 bases between them. The CDR3 is 14 amino acids. CDR3 residues: CASSQDVGAYEQYF. CDR3 DNA: TGTGCCAGCAGCCAAGATGTCGGGGCCTACGAGCAGTACTTC.

This clonotype has just a few counts. This chain uses TRBV5-6 with TRBJ1-5; D gene unclear. Germline values: CDR1 SGHDT, CDR2 YYEEEE. The length of the CDR3 is 14 residues. Trimming took 4 bases from V and 7 from J, leaving 15 bases between them. The CDR3 loop is CASSVRAARQPQHF. The DNA for the CDR3 is TGTGCCAGCAGCGTACGGGCCGCCAGGCAGCCCCAGCATTTT.

This clonotype was seen ten or more times. The CDR3 region is CASSAARTDLSYNEQFF. The CDR3 DNA is TGCGCCAGCAGCGCAGCCAGGACTGACCTCTCCTACAATGAGCAGTTCTTC. J is TRBJ2-1 and V is TRBV5-1, with D perhaps TRBD2 (5 bases). There are 17 residues in the CDR3. Germline V gene data show CDR1 as SGHRS and CDR2 as YFSETQ. V was shortened by 4 bases and J by 0 bases, with 17 bases between the two germline ends.

This clonotype was recorded many times. J is TRBJ2-1 and V is TRBV7-2; 11 nucleotides agree with TRBD2. The CDR3 spans 18 residues. V lost 2 bases to trimming and J lost 0 bases; unmatched junction nucleotides: 6. Germline loops: CDR1 SGHTA, CDR2 FQGNSA. Written as DNA, the CDR3 is TGTGCCAGCAGCTTACTAGCGGGGGGTCTCAGCTCCTACAATGAGCAGTTCTTC. It encodes CASSLLAGGLSSYNEQFF.

There are a few counts of this clonotype. The J gene is TRBJ1-2, the V gene TRBV29-1, with 9 bases that match TRBD1. The CDR3 length is 12 residues. Germline CDR1 and CDR2: SQVTM and ANQGSEA. V gave up 4 bases and J gave up 8 bases; unmatched junction bases: 5. The CDR3 loop reads CSVGTGDHGYTF. The CDR3 DNA reads as TGCAGCGTTGGGACAGGGGATCACGGCTACACCTTC.

The chain couples TRBV5-1 to TRBJ2-1; possibly TRBD1 for D (6 bases). The CDR3 totals 15 residues. Germline V gives CDR1 SGHRS, CDR2 YFSETQ. Trimming left V 6 bases short and J 4 bases short, with 17 bases between. The CDR3 loop reads CASKLPGHGYNEQFF. CDR3 nucleotides: TGCGCCAGCAAGTTGCCGGGACACGGATACAATGAGCAGTTCTTC.

This clonotype was picked up many times. The chain couples TRBV9 to TRBJ2-3; maybe TRBD2 (6 bases). This CDR3 has 15 amino acids. The V end lost 3 bases, the J end lost 6 bases, and 17 bases lay between the germline ends. The V gene's germline CDR1 is SGDLS and CDR2 YYNGEE. Here the CDR3 reads CASSARDLQMDTQYF. CDR3 DNA: TGTGCCAGCAGCGCCAGGGACTTGCAAATGGATACGCAGTATTTT. Based on the CDR3 plus reference TRBV9 and TRBJ2-3, the full variable domain is DSGVTQTPKHLITATGQRVTLRCSPRSGDLSVYWYQQSLDQGLQFLIQYYNGEERAKGNILERFSAQQFPDLHSELNLSSLELGDSALYFCASSARDLQMDTQYFGPGTRLTVL.

This clonotype was observed at least ten times. V gene TRBV6-1 combines with J gene TRBJ1-1, with TRBD1 as a possible D gene (5 bases). V dropped 1 base and J dropped 11 bases, with 14 bases sitting between them. Germline CDR1 MNHNS, CDR2 SASEGT. CDR3 length: 13 amino acids. The CDR3 bases are TGTGCCAGCAGTGAAGGGGACCAGGTGTGGGCTTTCTTT. Translation: CASSEGDQVWAFF.

This clonotype was seen ten or more times. This chain joins TRBV10-3 and TRBJ2-3; D not certain. The length of the CDR3 is 12 residues. V lost 6 bases to trimming and J lost 6 bases, with 10 bases between them. Germline CDR1 is ENHRY and CDR2 is SYGVKD. CDR3 in DNA: TGTGCCATCAGGCTGGACGGGGATACGCAGTATTTT. It is translated as CAIRLDGDTQYF.

J is TRBJ2-3 and V is TRBV5-1, with no clear D. The germline gives CDR1 SGHRS, CDR2 YFSETQ. Trimming shortened V by 3 bases and J by 0 bases, and 8 bases separated the two germline ends. The CDR3 consists of 14 residues. CDR3 region: CASSSYSSTDTQYF. CDR3 coding DNA: TGCGCCAGCAGCTCCTACAGTAGCACAGATACGCAGTATTTT.

This clonotype was counted only a few times. The chain uses TRBV14 and TRBJ1-2; TRBD1 might be the D (6 bases). This CDR3 spans 14 amino acids. Per the germline V gene, CDR1 is SGHDN and CDR2 is FVKESK. Trimming stripped 2 bases from V and 2 bases from J, with 9 bases between. The CDR3 reads CASSQLGQNYGYTF. The CDR3 region has the DNA TGTGCCAGCAGCCAACTCGGACAGAACTATGGCTACACCTTC.

This clonotype was counted ten times or more. The chain employs TRBV7-8 and TRBJ2-6; perhaps TRBD1 as D (6 bases). V lost 5 bases and J 4 bases, leaving 9 bases between the germline ends. Germline values: CDR1 SGHVS, CDR2 FQNEAQ. This CDR3 is built from 14 residues. This CDR3 is CASSRGTGANVLTF. The CDR3 DNA sequence: TGTGCCAGCAGCAGGGGGACCGGGGCCAACGTCCTGACTTTC.

The table lists this clonotype with a few counts. The chain joins TRBV6-1 to TRBJ2-5; D may be TRBD2 (5 bases). The V gene's germline CDR1 is MNHNS and CDR2 SASEGT. This CDR3 has 15 residues. V was trimmed by 4 bases and J by 5 bases, leaving 17 bases between them. CDR3: CASSVPLGVSETQYF. CDR3 DNA: TGTGCCAGCAGTGTTCCTCTGGGAGTTTCGGAGACCCAGTACTTC.